This entry concerns a single T cell receptor beta chain. Antigen unknown. V lost 5 bases and J lost 6; bases outside the gene matches: 4. Germline V gives CDR1 KGHSH, CDR2 LQKENI. The CDR3 covers 14 residues. This sample was included in a study of CD4 T cells in relation to SARS-CoV-2 and coronaviruses. The protocol was immunoSEQ multiplex PCR, while the TCRdb copy is restricted to in-frame clones and leaves out a portion. The sample records 35,000 to 45,000 clones, around 77% being singletons. The chain carries TRBV18 and TRBJ2-1; 10 nucleotides agree with TRBD2. Input material: memory CD4+ T cells from PBMCs, cultured in vitro. This clonotype originated in an adult with COVID-19. The CDR3 loop reads CASSEGLAVNEQFF. The CDR3 region has the DNA TGTGCCAGCTCAGAAGGACTAGCGGTCAATGAGCAGTTCTTC.